These 12 T cell receptor beta chains were all obtained from the same sample, sequenced in a study of tumor and adjacent non-tumor tissue in lung cancer. Three rounds of nested PCR, following a modified ARM-PCR protocol, produced the TCRbeta library. From the multiplex PCR reads, TCRdb called clonotypes with MiXCR, one entry per CDR3 protein. Of some 71,000 distinct CDR3 sequences listed, around 70% are singletons. This sample's RNA came from whole unsorted tissue. The sequenced material came from lung tumor tissue. Every receptor here comes from a woman in her forties with non-small cell lung cancer.

The genes are TRBV12-3 or TRBV12-4 and TRBJ1-2; D is unresolved. The CDR3 has 15 residues. Deletions cut 6 bases from V and 5 bases from J, with 19 bases between. In nucleotides, the CDR3 is TGTGCCAGCAGCTTGAAGGCAGTAGGGCGGTATGGCTACACCTTC. Translation gives CASSLKAVGRYGYTF.

About this clonotype: Relative to the germline gene, one junction end is altered; a read error may explain this. This CDR3 reads CAWSEYVGWQNRTSNTETFF. DNA for the CDR3: TGTGCTTGGAGTGAATACGTGGGATGGCAGAACCGAACTTCGAACACTGAAACTTTCTTT. This chain links TRBV30 with TRBJ1-1; no firm D call. Germline lookup yields CDR1 GTSNPN and CDR2 SVGIG (reference sequence). CDR3 size: 20 residues.

This clonotype was seen a handful of times. The CDR3 spells CASSFREGAGTFF. The DNA for the CDR3 is TGTGCCAGCAGCTTTCGTGAGGGAGCGGGGACTTTCTTT. J is TRBJ1-1 and V is TRBV11-2; D is unresolved. Germline V gene data show CDR1 as SGHAT and CDR2 as FQNNGV. The CDR3 totals 13 residues. V dropped 3 bases and J dropped 12 bases, with 17 bases sitting between them.

About this clonotype: One end of the junction fails to match germline, which may point to a read error. This chain joins TRBV29-1 and TRBJ2-1; a weak D match, TRBD2 (5 bases). CDR3 length: 16 amino acids. CDR1 and CDR2 from the germline V gene are SQVTM and ANQGSEA. CDR3 bases: TGTAGCGTCCCGAAACGCATCTCCCGATCCTACAATGGGCAGTTCTTC. This translates into CSVPKRISRSYNGQFF.

About this clonotype itself: Given the absence of the conserved phenylalanine or tryptophan at the CDR3 end, a read error is likely. It is unclear where the CDR3 begins or ends on the DNA, so no DNA is shown, and the CDR3 is as TCRdb lists it. The gene calls are TRBV11-2 and TRBJ2-1; TRBD1, the table's D call, was not compared with the DNA. Inclusive of both ends, the CDR3 amounts to 15 amino acids. Germline V gives CDR1 SGHAT, CDR2 FQNNGV. CDR3: CASSLGRTGYNEQLL.

This clonotype appeared once. The junction differs from germline at one of its ends, possibly a read error. The J gene is TRBJ2-1, the V gene TRBV28; 8 bases match TRBD2. The CDR3 covers 17 residues. Germline loops: CDR1 MDHEN, CDR2 SYDVKM. CDR3 region: CASNLTTSESSYNEQFF. Written as DNA, the CDR3 is TGTGCCAGCAATTTAACGACTAGCGAGAGTTCCTACAATGAGCAGTTCTTC.

With respect to this clonotype: Given the absence of the conserved phenylalanine or tryptophan at the CDR3 end, a read error is likely. The J gene is TRBJ2-7, the V gene TRBV11-2; D may be TRBD2 (5 bases). There are 15 residues in the CDR3. From germline, CDR1 is SGHAT and CDR2 FQNNGV. The CDR3 DNA is TGTACCAGCGGCTTAGATCCCCAGAGGTCCTACGAGCAGTACTTA. Its protein is CTSGLDPQRSYEQYL.

The chain combines TRBV29-1 with TRBJ1-2; maybe TRBD1 (5 bases). Trimming took off 7 bases at V and 7 bases at J, with 13 bases between the two ends. The germline gives CDR1 SQVTM, CDR2 ANQGSEA. This CDR3 contains 11 residues. The CDR3 region is CSGQGLFGYTF. CDR3 DNA sequence: TGCAGCGGCCAGGGTCTCTTTGGCTACACCTTC.

With respect to this clonotype: Sequence at one end of the junction differs from germline and may be a read error. J is TRBJ2-1 and V is TRBV2; a possible D gene is TRBD2 (6 bases). Per germline, CDR1 SNHLY and CDR2 FYNNEI. This CDR3 comprises 16 residues. CDR3 bases: TGTGCCAGCAGTGAACAGCAGCGGGCATCCTACAAAGAGCAGTTCTTC. It specifies CASSEQQRASYKEQFF.

Of note for this clonotype: An end of the junction does not agree with germline; a read error may underlie this. This chain connects TRBV6-2 or TRBV6-3 to TRBJ2-7; TRBD2 aligns across 7 bases. Germline loops: CDR1 MNHEY, CDR2 SVGEGT. This CDR3 has 14 residues. The DNA of the CDR3 is TGTGCCAGCAGAGTTACCGGATCTCGGGGGGAGCACTACTTC. It is translated as CASRVTGSRGEHYF.

Regarding this clonotype: At one boundary the junction diverges from the germline segment, which might be a read error. This chain uses TRBV4-1 with TRBJ2-1; 7 nucleotides align to TRBD1. Germline CDR1 is MGHRA and CDR2 is YSYEKL. CDR3 length: 14 residues. CDR3 sequence reads: CASSQEGGGNEQLF. CDR3 DNA sequence: TGCGCTAGCAGCCAAGAAGGGGGCGGCAATGAGCAGCTCTTC.

As regards this clonotype: Because the CDR3 is missing its conserved closing phenylalanine or tryptophan, this is likely a read error. The DNA is left out, because the CDR3 cannot be placed on it with certainty; the CDR3 is given as TCRdb lists it. The V gene is TRBV6-2 or TRBV6-3, the J gene TRBJ2-7; the table's D gene call, TRBD1, was not cross checked with the DNA. With termini counted, the CDR3 has 15 amino acids. Germline assignment: CDR1 MNHEY and CDR2 SVGEGT. The CDR3: CASSYPETGSYEQYL.